This TCR beta chain was recovered during a study of T cell responses to AZD1222 COVID-19 vaccine. The protocol was immunoSEQ multiplex PCR, while the TCRdb copy is restricted to in-frame clones and leaves out a portion. Of around 100,000 clones listed, roughly 89% were seen once; the top ten hold approximately 16%. This CDR3 spans 15 amino acids. Germline lookup yields CDR1 KGHSH and CDR2 LQKENI. Trimming cost V 5 bases and J 0 bases; bases outside gene matches: 7. This clone was recorded a few times. J is TRBJ2-7 and V is TRBV18, with TRBD2 identical over 7 bases. The sequences come from peripheral blood, collected on day 0 of AZD1222 vaccination. The sequence came from an adult in good health. The CDR3 DNA is TGTGCCAGCTCATCTCTAGCGGTAAGCTCCTACGAGCAGTACTTC. As protein: CASSSLAVSSYEQYF.